The clone carrying this T cell receptor beta chain has a count of ten or more. What it binds is unknown. The lymph nodes were axillary draining lymph nodes from breast cancer patients. V lost 1 base to trimming and J lost 2 bases; unmatched junction nucleotides: 3. Germline CDR1 reads SEHNR; CDR2 reads FQNEAQ (reference sequence). The CDR3 sequence is 16 residues long. The data belong to a study of breast tumors, draining lymph nodes, adjacent tissues. TCRdb re-called the multiplex PCR reads through MiXCR, storing one row per CDR3 protein. Among 150,000 to 200,000 distinct CDR3 sequences listed, 30% to 35% were seen once. Study results and limitations: That most tumor T cells come from lymph nodes remained unproven. Compared with lymph nodes, tumors were less diverse; compared with nontumor tissue, more. Tumor and nontumor repertoires were significantly more similar in luminal-like than in basal-like breast cancer.

The sequenced material came from axillary lymph node tissue. The sequence came from a female donor with breast cancer. Some clones in this sample may be carry-over from other donors' samples. The chain joins TRBV7-9 to TRBJ2-5; TRBD2 aligns across 11 bases. DNA of the CDR3: TGTGCCAGCAGCTTAGGACTAGCGGGGAAACAAGAGACCCAGTACTTC. Protein sequence: CASSLGLAGKQETQYF.